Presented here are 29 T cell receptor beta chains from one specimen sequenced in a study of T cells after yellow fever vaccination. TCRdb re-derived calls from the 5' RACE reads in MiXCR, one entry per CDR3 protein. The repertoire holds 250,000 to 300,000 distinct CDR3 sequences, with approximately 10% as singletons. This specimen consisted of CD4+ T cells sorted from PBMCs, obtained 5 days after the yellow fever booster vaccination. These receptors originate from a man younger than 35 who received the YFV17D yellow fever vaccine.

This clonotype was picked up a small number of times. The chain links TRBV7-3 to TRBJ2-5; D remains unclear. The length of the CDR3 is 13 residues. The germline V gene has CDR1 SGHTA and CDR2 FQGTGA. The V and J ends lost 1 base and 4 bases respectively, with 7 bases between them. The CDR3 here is CASSLIWGETQYF. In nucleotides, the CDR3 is TGTGCCAGCAGCTTAATTTGGGGAGAGACCCAGTACTTC.

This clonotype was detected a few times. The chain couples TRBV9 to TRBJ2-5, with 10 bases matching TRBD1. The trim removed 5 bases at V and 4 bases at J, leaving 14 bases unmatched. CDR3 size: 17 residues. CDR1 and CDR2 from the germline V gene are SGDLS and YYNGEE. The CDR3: CASSAIGQGGSGETQYF. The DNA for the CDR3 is TGTGCCAGCAGTGCAATTGGACAGGGGGGTTCGGGAGAGACCCAGTACTTC.

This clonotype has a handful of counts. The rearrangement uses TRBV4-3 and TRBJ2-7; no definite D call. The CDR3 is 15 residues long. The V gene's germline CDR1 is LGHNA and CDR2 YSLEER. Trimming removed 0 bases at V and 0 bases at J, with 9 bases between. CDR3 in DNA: TGCGCCAGCAGCCAAGAGGGGTTCGACTCCTACGAGCAGTACTTC. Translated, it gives CASSQEGFDSYEQYF.

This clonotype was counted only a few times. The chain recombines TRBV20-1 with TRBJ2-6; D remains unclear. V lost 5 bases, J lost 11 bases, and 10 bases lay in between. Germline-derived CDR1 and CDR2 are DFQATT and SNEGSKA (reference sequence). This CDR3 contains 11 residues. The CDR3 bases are TGCAGTGCTGCCCCGTTTGACGTCCTGACTTTC. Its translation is CSAAPFDVLTF.

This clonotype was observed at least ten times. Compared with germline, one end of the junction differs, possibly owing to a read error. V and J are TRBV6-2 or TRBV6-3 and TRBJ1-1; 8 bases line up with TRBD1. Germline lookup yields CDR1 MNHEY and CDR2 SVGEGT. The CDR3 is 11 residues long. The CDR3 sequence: CASSQGPTGVF. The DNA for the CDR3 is TGTGCCAGCAGCCAGGGGCCGACAGGGGTATTT.

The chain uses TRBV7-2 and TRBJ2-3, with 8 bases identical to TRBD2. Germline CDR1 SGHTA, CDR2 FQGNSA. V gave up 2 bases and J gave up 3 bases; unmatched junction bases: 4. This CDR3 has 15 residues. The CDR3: CASSLRGGGTDTQYF. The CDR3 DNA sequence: TGTGCCAGCAGCTTACGGGGGGGCGGGACAGATACGCAGTATTTT.

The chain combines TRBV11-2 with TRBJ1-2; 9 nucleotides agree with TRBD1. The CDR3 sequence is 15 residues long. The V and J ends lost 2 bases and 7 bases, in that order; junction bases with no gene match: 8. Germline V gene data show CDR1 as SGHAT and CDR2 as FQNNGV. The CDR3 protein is CASSLPRDRVSGYTF. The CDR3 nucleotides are TGTGCCAGCAGCTTACCCCGGGACAGGGTCTCTGGCTACACCTTC. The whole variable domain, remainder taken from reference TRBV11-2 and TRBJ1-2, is EAGVAQSPRYKIIEKRQSVAFWCNPISGHATLYWYQQILGQGPKLLIQFQNNGVVDDSQLPKDRFSAERLKGVDSTLKIQPAKLEDSAVYLCASSLPRDRVSGYTFGSGTRLTVV.

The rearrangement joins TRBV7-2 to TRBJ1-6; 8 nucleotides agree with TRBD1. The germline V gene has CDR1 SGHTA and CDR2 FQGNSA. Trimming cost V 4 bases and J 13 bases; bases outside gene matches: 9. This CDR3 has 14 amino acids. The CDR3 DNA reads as TGTGCCAGCAGCTACGGACAGGGATTAATGCCCCTCCACTTT. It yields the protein CASSYGQGLMPLHF.

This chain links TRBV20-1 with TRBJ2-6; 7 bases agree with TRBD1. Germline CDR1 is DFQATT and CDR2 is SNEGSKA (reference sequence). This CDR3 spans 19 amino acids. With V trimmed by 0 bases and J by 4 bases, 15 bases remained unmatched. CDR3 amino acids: CSAREMDRRTGFGANVLTF. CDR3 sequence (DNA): TGCAGTGCTAGAGAAATGGACAGGCGGACTGGATTCGGGGCCAACGTCCTGACTTTC.

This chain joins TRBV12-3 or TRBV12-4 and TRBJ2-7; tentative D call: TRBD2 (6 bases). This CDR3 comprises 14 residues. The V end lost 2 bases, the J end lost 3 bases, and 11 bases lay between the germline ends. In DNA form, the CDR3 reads TGTGCCAGCAGTTTACCTGGAGGGAACTACGAGCAGTACTTC. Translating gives CASSLPGGNYEQYF.

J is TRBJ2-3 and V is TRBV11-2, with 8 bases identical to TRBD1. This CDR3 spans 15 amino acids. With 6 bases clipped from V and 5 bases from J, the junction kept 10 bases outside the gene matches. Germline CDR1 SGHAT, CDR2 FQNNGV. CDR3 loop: CASSLQGVELDTQYF. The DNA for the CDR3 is TGTGCCAGCAGTTTACAGGGGGTTGAGTTAGATACGCAGTATTTT.

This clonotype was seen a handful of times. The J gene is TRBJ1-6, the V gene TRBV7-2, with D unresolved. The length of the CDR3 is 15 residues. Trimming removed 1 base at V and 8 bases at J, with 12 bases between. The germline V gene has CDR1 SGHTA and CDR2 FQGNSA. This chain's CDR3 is CASSLVHGTDSPLHF. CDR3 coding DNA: TGTGCCAGCAGCTTAGTTCACGGCACCGATTCACCCCTCCACTTT.

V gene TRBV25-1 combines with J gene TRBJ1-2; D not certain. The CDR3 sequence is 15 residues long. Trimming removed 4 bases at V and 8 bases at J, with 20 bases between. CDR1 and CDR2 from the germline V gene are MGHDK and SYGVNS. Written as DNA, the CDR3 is TGTGCCAGCAGTGCCTACGGACCCTTAGGAGGGGGCTACACCTTC. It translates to CASSAYGPLGGGYTF.

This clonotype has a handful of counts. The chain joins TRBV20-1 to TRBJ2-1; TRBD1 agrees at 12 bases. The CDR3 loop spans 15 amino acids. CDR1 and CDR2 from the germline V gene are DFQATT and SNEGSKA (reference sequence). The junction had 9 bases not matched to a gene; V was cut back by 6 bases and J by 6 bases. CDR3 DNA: TGCAGTGCCCCGAGGGGGGACAGGGGGCGCAATGAGCAGTTCTTC. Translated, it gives CSAPRGDRGRNEQFF.

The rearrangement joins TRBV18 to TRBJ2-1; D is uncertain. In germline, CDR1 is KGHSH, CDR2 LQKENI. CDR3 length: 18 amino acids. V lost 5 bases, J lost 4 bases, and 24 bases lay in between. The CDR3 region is CASSASSWVPTRYNEQFF. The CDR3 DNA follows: TGTGCCAGCTCAGCCTCGTCCTGGGTACCGACACGATACAATGAGCAGTTCTTC.

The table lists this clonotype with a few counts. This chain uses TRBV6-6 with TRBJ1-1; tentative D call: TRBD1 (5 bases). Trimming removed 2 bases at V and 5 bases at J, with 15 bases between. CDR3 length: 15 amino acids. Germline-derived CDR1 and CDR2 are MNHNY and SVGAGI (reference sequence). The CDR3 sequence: CASSYVAGLATEAFF. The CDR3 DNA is TGTGCCAGCAGTTACGTGGCAGGGCTTGCAACTGAAGCTTTCTTT.

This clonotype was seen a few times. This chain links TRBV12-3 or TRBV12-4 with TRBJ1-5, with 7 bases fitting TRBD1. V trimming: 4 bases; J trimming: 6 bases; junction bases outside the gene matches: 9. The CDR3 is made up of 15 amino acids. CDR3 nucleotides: TGTGCCAGCAGTTACAGGGGCGCCGGGGGTCAGCCCCAGCATTTT. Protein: CASSYRGAGGQPQHF.

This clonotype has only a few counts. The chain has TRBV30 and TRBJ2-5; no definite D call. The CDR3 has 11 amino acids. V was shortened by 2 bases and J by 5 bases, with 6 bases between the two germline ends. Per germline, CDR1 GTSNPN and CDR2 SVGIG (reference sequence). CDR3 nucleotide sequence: TGTGCCTGGAGTCCCGGGGAGACCCAGTACTTC. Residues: CAWSPGETQYF.

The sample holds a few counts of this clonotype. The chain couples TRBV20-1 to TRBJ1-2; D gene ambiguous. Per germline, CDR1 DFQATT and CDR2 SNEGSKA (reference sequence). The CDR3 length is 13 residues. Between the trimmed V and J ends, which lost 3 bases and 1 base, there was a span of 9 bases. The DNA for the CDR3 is TGCAGTGCTAGGGAAACAAATAACTATGGCTACACCTTC. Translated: CSARETNNYGYTF.

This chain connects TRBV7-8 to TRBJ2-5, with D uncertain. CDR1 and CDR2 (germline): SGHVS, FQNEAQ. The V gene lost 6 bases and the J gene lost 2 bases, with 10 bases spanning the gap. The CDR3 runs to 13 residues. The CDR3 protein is CASSFTWQETQYF. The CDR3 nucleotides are TGTGCCAGCAGTTTCACCTGGCAAGAGACCCAGTACTTC.

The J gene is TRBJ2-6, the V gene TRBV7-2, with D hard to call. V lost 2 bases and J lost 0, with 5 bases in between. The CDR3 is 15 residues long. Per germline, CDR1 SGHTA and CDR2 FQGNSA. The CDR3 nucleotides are TGTGCCAGCAGCTTACACCTCTCTGGGGCCAACGTCCTGACTTTC. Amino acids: CASSLHLSGANVLTF.

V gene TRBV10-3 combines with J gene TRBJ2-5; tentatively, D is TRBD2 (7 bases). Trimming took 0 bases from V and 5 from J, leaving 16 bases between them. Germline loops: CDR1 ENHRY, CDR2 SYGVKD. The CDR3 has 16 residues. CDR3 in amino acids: CAISESTVGGGETQYF. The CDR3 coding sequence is TGTGCCATCAGTGAGTCGACGGTGGGCGGGGGCGAGACCCAGTACTTC.

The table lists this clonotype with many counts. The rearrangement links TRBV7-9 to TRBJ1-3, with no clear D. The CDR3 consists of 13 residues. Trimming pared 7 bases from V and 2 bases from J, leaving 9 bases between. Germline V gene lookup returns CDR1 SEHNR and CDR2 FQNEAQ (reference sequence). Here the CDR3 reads CASTTSAGNTIYF. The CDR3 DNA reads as TGTGCCAGCACCACTTCAGCTGGAAACACCATATATTTT.

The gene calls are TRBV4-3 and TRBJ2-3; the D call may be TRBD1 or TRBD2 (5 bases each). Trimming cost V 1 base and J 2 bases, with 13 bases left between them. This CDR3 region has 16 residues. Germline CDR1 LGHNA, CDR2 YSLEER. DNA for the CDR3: TGCGCCAGCAGCCAAGCCGGTCCGGGGCCCACAGATACGCAGTATTTT. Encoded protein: CASSQAGPGPTDTQYF.

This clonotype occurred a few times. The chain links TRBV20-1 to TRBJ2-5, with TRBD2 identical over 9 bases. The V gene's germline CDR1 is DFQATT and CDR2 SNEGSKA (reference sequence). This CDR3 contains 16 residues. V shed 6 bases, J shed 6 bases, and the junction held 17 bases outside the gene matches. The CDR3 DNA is TGCAGTGCGCAAGGTCGGACTAGCGAAGGCGGGAAGACCCAGTACTTC. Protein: CSAQGRTSEGGKTQYF.

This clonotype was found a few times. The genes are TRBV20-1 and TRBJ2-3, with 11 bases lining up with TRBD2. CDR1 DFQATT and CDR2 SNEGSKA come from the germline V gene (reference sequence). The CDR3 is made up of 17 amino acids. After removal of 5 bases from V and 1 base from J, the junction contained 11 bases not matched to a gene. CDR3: CSAWGTSGAVGTDTQYF. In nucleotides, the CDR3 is TGCAGTGCTTGGGGGACTAGCGGCGCTGTAGGCACAGATACGCAGTATTTT.

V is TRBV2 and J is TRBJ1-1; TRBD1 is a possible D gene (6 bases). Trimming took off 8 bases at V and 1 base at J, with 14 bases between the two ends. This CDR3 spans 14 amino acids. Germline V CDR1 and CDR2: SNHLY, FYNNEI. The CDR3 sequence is CASGGARTNTEAFF. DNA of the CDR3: TGTGCCAGCGGGGGGGCTCGCACGAACACTGAAGCTTTCTTT.

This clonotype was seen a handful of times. This chain's CDR3 is CASSLEGGYEQYF. The CDR3 DNA follows: TGTGCCAGCAGCTTAGAGGGCGGTTACGAGCAGTACTTC. The V gene is TRBV7-6, the J gene TRBJ2-7; D remains unclear. Germline values: CDR1 SGHVS, CDR2 FNYEAQ. This CDR3 has 13 amino acids. V was pared by 1 base and J by 4 bases, with 8 bases between.

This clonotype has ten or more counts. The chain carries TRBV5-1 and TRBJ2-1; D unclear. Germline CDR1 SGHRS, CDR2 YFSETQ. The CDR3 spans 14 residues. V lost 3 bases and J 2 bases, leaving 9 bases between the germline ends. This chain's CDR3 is CASSSVSAYNEQFF. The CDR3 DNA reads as TGCGCCAGCAGCTCGGTCTCGGCCTACAATGAGCAGTTCTTC.